These 21 T cell receptor beta chains came from one sample sequenced in a study of early T cells in non-severe SARS-CoV-2 infection. One entry per CDR3 protein, called by TCRdb with MiXCR from the 5' RACE reads. The table lists about 60,000 distinct CDR3 sequences, around 5.6% of them singletons, with about 6.8% in the top ten. The sequenced sample consisted of whole blood. Receptors were obtained from an adult who was a healthcare worker with PCR-confirmed SARS-CoV-2 infection or an uninfected control (not recorded which).

In this sample, this clonotype turned up many times. The gene calls are TRBV7-4 and TRBJ1-3; 11 bases line up with TRBD1. CDR1 is SGHVT and CDR2 is SQSDAQ in the germline V gene. The CDR3 is made up of 18 amino acids. V dropped 5 bases and J dropped 2; count of bases not matched to a gene: 11. The CDR3 loop reads CASSPYPRDRGAGNTIYF. Written as DNA, the CDR3 is TGTGCCAGCAGCCCGTATCCCCGGGACAGGGGGGCTGGAAACACCATATATTTT.

This clonotype was seen many times. The CDR3 sequence: CATSEPGQGAGGYTF. The DNA for the CDR3 is TGTGCCACCAGTGAGCCGGGACAGGGCGCGGGTGGCTACACCTTC. The chain couples TRBV24-1 to TRBJ1-2, with 9 bases fitting TRBD1. The length of the CDR3 is 15 residues. The germline gives CDR1 KGHDR, CDR2 SFDVKD. V lost 4 bases, J lost 7 bases, and 9 bases stayed unmatched.

V usage is TRBV5-6 and J usage is TRBJ1-5; TRBD1 is a possible D gene (6 bases). The CDR3 covers 15 residues. Germline V lookup: CDR1 SGHDT, CDR2 YYEEEE. The V and J ends lost 4 bases and 3 bases respectively, with 14 bases between them. CDR3 in DNA: TGTGCCAGCAGCCGTATCCGGGACACCAATCAGCCCCAGCATTTT. Its protein is CASSRIRDTNQPQHF. The variable domain in full, with the rest retrieved from reference TRBV5-6 and TRBJ1-5, is DAGVTQSPTHLIKTRGQQVTLRCSPKSGHDTVSWYQQALGQGPQFIFQYYEEEERQRGNFPDRFSGHQFPNYSSELNVNALLLGDSALYLCASSRIRDTNQPQHFGDGTRLSIL.

The table lists this clonotype with many counts. The chain uses TRBV24-1 and TRBJ2-7, with D tentatively TRBD2 (5 bases). The V and J ends lost 6 bases and 7 bases respectively, with 12 bases between them. The germline V gene has CDR1 KGHDR and CDR2 SFDVKD. The CDR3 contains 12 residues. CDR3 nucleotides: TGTGCCACCAGTCCGGGCAGCGGAGAGCAGTACTTC. Translation gives CATSPGSGEQYF.

This clonotype was picked up many times. This rearrangement joins TRBV7-6 to TRBJ2-1; 12 nucleotides match TRBD2. V dropped 0 bases and J dropped 7; count of bases not matched to a gene: 4. The germline V gene encodes CDR1 SGHVS and CDR2 FNYEAQ. This CDR3 spans 16 amino acids. The CDR3 DNA reads TGTGCCAGCAGCTTAGCAGGCCTAGCGGGAGGGAATGAGCAGTTCTTC. Translated: CASSLAGLAGGNEQFF.

This clonotype was seen repeatedly, ten times or more. J is TRBJ2-1 and V is TRBV7-9; weak D call: TRBD2 (6 bases). Per germline, CDR1 SEHNR and CDR2 FQNEAQ (reference sequence). CDR3 length: 15 amino acids. V gave up 7 bases and J gave up 0 bases, with 13 bases separating them. CDR3 nucleotides: TGTGCCAGCACCGGGACTGCTAGCTCCTACAATGAGCAGTTCTTC. Translation gives CASTGTASSYNEQFF.

Comment on this clonotype: A much larger clone sits a single nucleotide away, making a read error possible. DNA of the CDR3: TGCGCCAGCAGCCGGTGGGCGGTAGAAAAACTGTTTTTT. This codes for CASSRWAVEKLFF. The V and J genes are TRBV4-3 and TRBJ1-4, with D uncertain. CDR3 length: 13 amino acids. Germline V lookup: CDR1 LGHNA, CDR2 YSLEER. Trimming removed 4 bases at V and 8 bases at J, with 11 bases between.

This clonotype has at least ten counts. The chain employs TRBV7-2 and TRBJ2-1; 9 nucleotides line up with TRBD2. Germline V gene data show CDR1 as SGHTA and CDR2 as FQGNSA. V lost 5 bases and J lost 0; bases outside the gene matches: 14. The CDR3 contains 19 residues. CDR3 sequence reads: CASSPRGGGAIVSYNEQFF. CDR3 sequence (DNA): TGTGCCAGCAGCCCCCGTGGCGGGGGGGCCATAGTCTCCTACAATGAGCAGTTCTTC.

This chain links TRBV3-1 with TRBJ2-1; the match to TRBD2 covers 12 bases. The CDR3 sequence is 17 residues long. Germline loops: CDR1 LGHDT, CDR2 YNNKEL (reference sequence). The ends lost 2 bases at V and 7 bases at J; junction bases unmatched: 9. The CDR3 nucleotides are TGTGCCAGCAGCCAACAGTCGACTAGCGGGAGTCGGAATGAGCAGTTCTTC. It encodes CASSQQSTSGSRNEQFF.

In its sample, this clonotype was seen many times. This chain links TRBV20-1 with TRBJ2-1, with a weak D call TRBD1 (5 bases). V was shortened by 6 bases and J by 3 bases, with 18 bases between the two germline ends. CDR3 size: 15 residues. Looked up from germline, CDR1 is DFQATT and CDR2 is SNEGSKA (reference sequence). The CDR3: CSAPSREIVYNEQFF. DNA for the CDR3: TGCAGTGCCCCATCCAGGGAAATTGTCTACAATGAGCAGTTCTTC.

The chain carries TRBV4-1 and TRBJ2-7; D is ambiguous. CDR3 size: 16 residues. Trimming removed 3 bases at V and 4 bases at J, with 19 bases between. Germline-derived CDR1 and CDR2 are MGHRA and YSYEKL. The CDR3 sequence: CASSQGILGRNYEQYF. The CDR3 DNA sequence: TGCGCCAGCAGCCAGGGGATCCTTGGCAGGAATTACGAGCAGTACTTC.

In its sample, this clonotype was seen many times. The CDR3 nucleotides read TGTGCCAGCAGCCCATTCGGACAGGGCGGGGAGCAGTTCTTC. Amino acid sequence: CASSPFGQGGEQFF. The chain joins TRBV3-1 to TRBJ2-1; TRBD1 aligns across 8 bases. With 4 bases clipped from V and 10 bases from J, the junction kept 9 bases outside the gene matches. CDR3 length equals 14 residues. Germline V gene lookup returns CDR1 LGHDT and CDR2 YNNKEL (reference sequence).

The chain couples TRBV12-3 or TRBV12-4 to TRBJ2-5; weak D call: TRBD1 (6 bases). The CDR3 length is 15 residues. V was shortened by 3 bases and J by 4 bases, with 15 bases between the two germline ends. CDR3: CASSFESGDGETQYF. CDR3 in DNA: TGTGCCAGCAGTTTTGAGTCAGGGGACGGAGAGACCCAGTACTTC.

Worth noting for this clonotype: A single base separates this from a much larger clone, so it may be a read error. The chain has TRBV7-8 and TRBJ2-5, with D unclear. V lost 10 bases, J lost 5 bases, and 11 bases lay in between. The CDR3 has 11 residues. Looked up from germline, CDR1 is SGHVS and CDR2 is FQNEAQ. The CDR3 sequence is CANTLQETQYF. The CDR3 nucleotides are TGTGCCAACACCCTCCAGGAGACCCAGTACTTC.

This clonotype was recorded at least ten times. The chain has TRBV7-8 and TRBJ2-7; 7 positions match TRBD1. The V gene end was trimmed by 5 bases and the J gene end by 0 bases; junction bases not matched to a gene: 7. Germline CDR1 SGHVS, CDR2 FQNEAQ. This CDR3 region has 15 residues. CDR3 region: CASSGRTGSSYEQYF. The CDR3 bases are TGTGCCAGCAGCGGACGGACAGGAAGCTCCTACGAGCAGTACTTC.

This clonotype was seen many times. This rearrangement joins TRBV5-1 to TRBJ1-5; 10 nucleotides align to TRBD1. V gave up 4 bases and J gave up 5 bases; unmatched junction bases: 3. Germline V gives CDR1 SGHRS, CDR2 YFSETQ. The CDR3 loop spans 14 amino acids. CDR3 region: CASSPGQGDQPQHF. The CDR3 DNA reads as TGCGCCAGCAGCCCCGGACAGGGGGATCAGCCCCAGCATTTT. The full variable domain, its missing parts supplied by reference TRBV5-1 and TRBJ1-5, is KAGVTQTPRYLIKTRGQQVTLSCSPISGHRSVSWYQQTPGQGLQFLFEYFSETQRNKGNFPGRFSGRQFSNSRSEMNVSTLELGDSALYLCASSPGQGDQPQHFGDGTRLSIL.

This clonotype was recorded a few times. The rearrangement joins TRBV12-5 to TRBJ2-4; 8 bases agree with TRBD1. With V trimmed by 4 bases and J by 9 bases, 17 bases remained unmatched. The CDR3 covers 17 residues. The germline V gene has CDR1 LGHNT and CDR2 FRNRAP. The CDR3 protein is CASGWVGTGLQQSIQYF. CDR3 DNA sequence: TGTGCTAGTGGTTGGGTCGGGACAGGACTCCAACAAAGCATTCAGTACTTC.

The table lists this clonotype with many counts. The chain employs TRBV2 and TRBJ1-6; 8 positions match TRBD1. CDR1 and CDR2 from the germline V gene are SNHLY and FYNNEI. This CDR3 is 14 amino acids long. Trimming took 5 bases from V and 9 from J; bases not matched to a gene: 6. CDR3 region: CASSPGGVGSPLHF. The CDR3 region has the DNA TGTGCCAGCAGTCCAGGGGGCGTAGGTTCACCCCTCCACTTT.

This clonotype was recorded many times. This chain links TRBV7-2 with TRBJ1-2, with TRBD1 identical over 8 bases. CDR1 and CDR2 (germline): SGHTA, FQGNSA. J gave up 7 bases and V 5 bases, and 12 bases lay outside the gene matches. CDR3 length: 15 residues. The CDR3 nucleotides are TGTGCCAGCAGCGTAGACAGGGGTCGACAATTTGGCTACACCTTC. It is translated as CASSVDRGRQFGYTF. Full variable domain (remainder filled in from reference TRBV7-2 and TRBJ1-2): GAGVSQSPSNKVTEKGKDVELRCDPISGHTALYWYRQSLGQGLEFLIYFQGNSAPDKSGLPSDRFSAERTGGSVSTLTIQRTQQEDSAVYLCASSVDRGRQFGYTFGSGTRLTVV.

This chain links TRBV7-9 with TRBJ2-5; 7 nucleotides agree with TRBD1. The CDR3 runs 15 residues. Germline V gene sequence: CDR1 SEHNR, CDR2 FQNEAQ (reference sequence). The ends lost 4 bases at V and 5 bases at J; junction bases unmatched: 10. CDR3 bases: TGTGCCAGCAGCTCCTACGACAGGGAAGGGGAGACCCAGTACTTC. It is translated as CASSSYDREGETQYF.

This clonotype was seen repeatedly, ten times or more. This chain connects TRBV6-5 to TRBJ2-7, with D possibly matching TRBD1 (6 bases). The CDR3 covers 14 residues. The V end was cut by 7 bases, the J end by 3 bases, with 16 bases between. The germline CDR1 and CDR2 sequences are MNHEY and SVGAGI. The CDR3 DNA is TGTGCCAGCACCCGGACAGAGAGGAACTACGAGCAGTACTTC. As protein: CASTRTERNYEQYF.